Following are 7 T cell receptor beta chains from one sample sequenced in a study of blood T cell repertoires in COVID-19 (TCRdb year 2020). The library was prepared using the immunoSEQ multiplex PCR assay. What TCRdb holds here is the immuneACCESS table cut down to in-frame rearrangements. Part of the clones is not present; checked against another copy, under half of the missing clones reflect an unresolved V gene, and the others are unexplained. The sample data list approximately 250,000 clones, and around 80% of these were observed just once. Approximately 15% of the sample rests with the top ten. The sample was PBMCs or T cells enriched from blood (not recorded which). These receptors were taken from a man aged 35-49 years who had recovered from COVID-19.

This clone occurred a few times. The same CDR3 can be traced to other DNA sequences in this sample. The rearrangement links TRBV30 to TRBJ1-2; D gene ambiguous. The V gene lost 3 bases and the J gene lost 8 bases, with 10 bases spanning the gap. This CDR3 is built from 11 residues. Looked up from germline, CDR1 is GTSNPN and CDR2 is SVGIG (reference sequence). For the CDR3, the DNA is TGTGCCTGGAGGCGGGAATACGGCTACACCTTC. This translates into CAWRREYGYTF.

The chain uses TRBV2 and TRBJ1-1; TRBD1 is a possible D gene (6 bases). This CDR3 is 12 amino acids long. Trimming took 11 bases from V and 1 from J, leaving 11 bases between them. CDR1 is SNHLY and CDR2 is FYNNEI in the germline V gene. For the CDR3, the DNA is TGTGCCTCCGACAGGAGGAACACTGAAGCTTTCTTT. Its translation is CASDRRNTEAFF.

The rearrangement links TRBV6-4 to TRBJ1-5; 11 bases map to TRBD1. Germline CDR1 and CDR2: MRHNA and SNTAGT. This CDR3 is built from 17 residues. The V and J ends lost 4 bases and 1 base, in that order; junction bases with no gene match: 6. CDR3 protein: CASSVRDRGSSNQPQHF. CDR3 coding DNA: TGTGCCAGCAGTGTCCGGGACAGGGGGTCGAGCAATCAGCCCCAGCATTTT.

This clone occurred once. The chain links TRBV28 to TRBJ1-2; D ambiguous. V dropped 2 bases and J dropped 3 bases, with 10 bases sitting between them. Germline loops: CDR1 MDHEN, CDR2 SYDVKM. The CDR3 totals 14 residues. The CDR3 DNA reads as TGTGCCAGCAGTTTACCGGGAGTGTACTATGGCTACACCTTC. Amino acid sequence: CASSLPGVYYGYTF.

The chain couples TRBV15 to TRBJ1-1; 7 bases agree with TRBD1. The junction had 8 bases not matched to a gene; V was cut back by 3 bases and J by 4 bases. This CDR3 contains 15 residues. The germline V gene has CDR1 LNHNV and CDR2 YYDKDF (reference sequence). CDR3 sequence reads: CATSSSQGWITEAFF. CDR3 in DNA: TGTGCCACCAGCAGCTCACAGGGGTGGATCACTGAAGCTTTCTTT.

The CDR3 DNA sequence: TGTGCCAGCAGTTTATATGAGGGTAGCAATCAGCCCCAGCATTTT. It specifies CASSLYEGSNQPQHF. The chain joins TRBV27 to TRBJ1-5; D is undetermined. The CDR3 is made up of 15 amino acids. Trimming took off 1 base at V and 0 bases at J, with 7 bases between the two ends. The germline V gene has CDR1 MNHEY and CDR2 SMNVEV (reference sequence).

The chain carries TRBV4-3 and TRBJ2-5; 8 bases map to TRBD2. J lost 10 bases, V lost 6 bases, and 13 bases had no gene match. The CDR3 contains 14 residues. Per germline, CDR1 LGHNA and CDR2 YSLEER. The CDR3 DNA reads as TGCGCCAGCAGTCAAAGGGGTAGCGGGGTCGTCCAGTACTTC. Translating gives CASSQRGSGVVQYF.